This T cell receptor (beta chain) was retrieved from a study of vaccination and CD4 T cells after COVID-19. At the level of the study: The convalescent group had six males, four females, seven Caucasians, two Asians, one multiracial. The cells were exposed to overlapping spike peptides originating from SARS-CoV-2, HCoV-NL63, HCoV-OC43 and HCoV-229E for stimulation.

Turning to this clonotype: The antigen is unknown.

Scientists ran DNA taken from cultured CD4+ T cells through the Oncomine TCR Beta short-read assay for sequencing. TCRdb passed the PCR reads through MiXCR, listing each CDR3 protein once. The sample gives about 15,000 distinct CDR3 sequences, 50% to 60% of which show up once; around 4.6% is in the top ten. This CDR3 region has 14 residues. V gave up 4 bases and J gave up 1 base, with 11 bases separating them. From germline, CDR1 is SGHDT and CDR2 YYEEEE. Treatment denoted: roughly ten-day PBMC culture with coronavirus spike peptide pools or control peptides (ViraFEST assay). ViraFEST relied on peptide pools to expand antigen-specific T cells; the TCRs were sequenced afterward. Medium was half-exchanged with fresh IL-2 medium on days 3 and 7.

The sequence was obtained from a human donor who had recovered from COVID-19. The sample in question was CD4+ T cells from blood, cultured in vitro, obtained before SARS-CoV-2 vaccination. V usage is TRBV5-6 and J usage is TRBJ2-5; D may match TRBD1 or TRBD2 (5 bases each). The DNA for the CDR3 is TGTGCCAGCAGCATCCCGAGGGGCCAAGAGACCCAGTACTTC. Encoded protein: CASSIPRGQETQYF.